The entry that follows covers one T cell receptor (beta chain) sequence. Patients got ipilimumab 1 mg/kg beginning 14 to 28 days post-transplant. The data were produced by immunoSEQ multiplex PCR, yet TCRdb's version contains in-frame clones alone and is incomplete. The sample consists of 15,000 or so clones, around four fifths of them appearing once. V shed 5 bases, J shed 2 bases, and the junction held 4 bases outside the gene matches. The CDR3 extends over 14 amino acids. CDR1 is ENHRY, CDR2 SYGVKD, per germline. These data come from a study of ipilimumab plus nivolumab after autologous stem cell transplantation. Study-level information: DLBCL patients had primary refractory or relapsed disease.

Sequenced material: PBMCs, taken in a trial of ipilimumab plus nivolumab as post-transplant consolidation. The genes are TRBV10-3 and TRBJ2-3; 7 positions match TRBD2. This receptor was taken from a male donor with diffuse large B-cell lymphoma. CDR3: CAISYGGFTDTQYF. Written as DNA, the CDR3 is TGTGCCATCAGTTACGGGGGGTTCACAGATACGCAGTATTTT.